The rows below give T cell receptor beta chains drawn from one sample of a study of cytomegalovirus exposure and HLA in healthy donors. Generated by immunoSEQ multiplex PCR, the TCRdb table keeps only in-frame clones and is missing some. The data show more than 150,000 clones, 84% seen once. The sequencing sample was made of PBMCs. These receptors were collected from a woman aged 45-60 years in good health and CMV-seropositive. The CDR3 runs from the conserved cysteine through the conserved F or W. D genes are given only for firm matches. Clone size is given for some rows only: seen once, a few or many times, or a class if the clone is expanded.

abundance: .; d_gene: TRBD1; j_gene: TRBJ1-1; v_gene: TRBV4-1; CDR3aa: CASSSRGYTEAFF; CDR3nt: TGCGCCAGCAGTTCCAGGGGGTACACTGAAGCTTTCTTT
abundance: .; d_gene: TRBD1; j_gene: TRBJ1-4; v_gene: TRBV15; CDR3aa: CATSRGGTGKSNEKLFF; CDR3nt: TGTGCCACCAGCAGAGGAGGGACAGGGAAATCTAATGAAAAACTGTTTTTT
abundance: .; d_gene: TRBD1; j_gene: TRBJ1-5; v_gene: TRBV6-5; CDR3aa: CASSVGGQALGQHF; CDR3nt: TGTGCCAGCAGTGTCGGCGGACAGGCCCTGGGCCAGCATTTT
abundance: .; d_gene: .; j_gene: TRBJ2-1; v_gene: TRBV11-2; CDR3aa: CASSLTGTPEGNEQFF; CDR3nt: TGTGCCAGCAGCTTAACCGGGACCCCGGAGGGCAATGAGCAGTTCTTC
abundance: .; d_gene: .; j_gene: TRBJ2-4; v_gene: TRBV2; CDR3aa: CASSELKQTVSHQYKNIQYF; CDR3nt: TGTGCCAGCAGTGAATTGAAGCAGACCGTTAGCCATCAATACAAAAACATTCAGTACTTC
abundance: .; d_gene: TRBD2; j_gene: TRBJ2-3; v_gene: TRBV30; CDR3aa: CAWSVGGGGTDTQYF; CDR3nt: TGTGCCTGGAGTGTAGGCGGGGGGGGCACAGATACGCAGTATTTT
abundance: .; d_gene: .; j_gene: TRBJ2-3; v_gene: TRBV4-1; CDR3aa: CASSQDETPYRTDTQYF; CDR3nt: TGCGCCAGCAGCCAAGACGAGACACCGTACCGCACAGATACGCAGTATTTT
abundance: .; d_gene: .; j_gene: TRBJ1-2; v_gene: TRBV27; CDR3aa: CASSTSYPDSNYGYTF; CDR3nt: .
abundance: .; d_gene: .; j_gene: TRBJ1-1; v_gene: TRBV4-1; CDR3aa: CASSPGLRNTEAFF; CDR3nt: TGTGCCAGCAGCCCAGGTTTGCGGAACACTGAAGCTTTCTTT
abundance: .; d_gene: .; j_gene: TRBJ1-2; v_gene: TRBV5-6; CDR3aa: CASSLEPYGYTF; CDR3nt: TGTGCCAGCAGCTTGGAGCCCTATGGCTACACCTTC
abundance: .; d_gene: .; j_gene: TRBJ1-1; v_gene: TRBV1; CDR3aa: CTSSQEGHRLRNTEAFF; CDR3nt: TGCACCAGCAGCCAAGAGGGTCACAGGCTTAGGAACACTGAAGCTTTCTTT
abundance: .; d_gene: .; j_gene: TRBJ1-1; v_gene: TRBV6-5; CDR3aa: CASISAQLNTEAFF; CDR3nt: TGTGCCAGCATATCCGCACAACTGAACACTGAAGCTTTCTTT
abundance: once; d_gene: TRBD1; j_gene: TRBJ1-1; v_gene: TRBV19; CDR3aa: CASIDRGLLNTEAFF; CDR3nt: TGTGCCAGTATCGACAGGGGGCTACTGAACACTGAAGCTTTCTTT
abundance: .; d_gene: .; j_gene: TRBJ1-1; v_gene: TRBV7-8; CDR3aa: CASSLGGRDTEAFF; CDR3nt: TGTGCCAGCAGCTTAGGGGGCAGGGACACTGAAGCTTTCTTT
abundance: .; d_gene: TRBD1; j_gene: TRBJ2-1; v_gene: TRBV2; CDR3aa: CASRGTGPYNEQFF; CDR3nt: TGTGCCAGCAGAGGGACAGGCCCTTACAATGAGCAGTTCTTC
abundance: .; d_gene: .; j_gene: TRBJ2-1; v_gene: TRBV19; CDR3aa: CASTKEGSYNEQFF; CDR3nt: TGTGCCAGTACCAAAGAGGGATCCTACAATGAGCAGTTCTTC
abundance: .; d_gene: .; j_gene: TRBJ1-5; v_gene: TRBV7-2; CDR3aa: CASSVPGLLGQPQHF; CDR3nt: TGTGCCAGCAGCGTACCCGGTCTCCTGGGCCAGCCCCAGCATTTT
abundance: .; d_gene: TRBD1; j_gene: TRBJ1-4; v_gene: TRBV5-6; CDR3aa: CASSKNRGVLQEKLFF; CDR3nt: TGTGCCAGCAGCAAAAACAGGGGAGTGTTACAGGAAAAACTGTTTTTT
abundance: .; d_gene: TRBD1; j_gene: TRBJ2-3; v_gene: TRBV2; CDR3aa: CASSGQGDTQYF; CDR3nt: TGTGCCAGCAGTGGACAGGGGGATACGCAGTATTTT
abundance: .; d_gene: .; j_gene: TRBJ2-3; v_gene: TRBV18; CDR3aa: CASSPGGAVTDTQYF; CDR3nt: TGTGCCAGCTCACCAGGGGGGGCCGTCACAGATACGCAGTATTTT
abundance: .; d_gene: TRBD2; j_gene: TRBJ2-7; v_gene: TRBV18; CDR3aa: CASSSFPGTTYEQYF; CDR3nt: TGTGCCAGCTCATCTTTTCCCGGGACTACCTACGAGCAGTACTTC
abundance: .; d_gene: .; j_gene: TRBJ2-2; v_gene: TRBV7-6; CDR3aa: CASSLDFVGELFF; CDR3nt: TGTGCCAGCAGCTTAGATTTCGTCGGGGAGCTGTTTTTT
abundance: .; d_gene: TRBD1; j_gene: TRBJ1-2; v_gene: TRBV5-4; CDR3aa: CASSWTGSYGYTF; CDR3nt: TGTGCCAGCAGCTGGACAGGGTCCTATGGCTACACCTTC
abundance: .; d_gene: .; j_gene: TRBJ2-2; v_gene: TRBV28; CDR3aa: CASSFRPGSGELFF; CDR3nt: TGTGCCAGCAGTTTCCGTCCGGGATCCGGGGAGCTGTTTTTT
abundance: .; d_gene: .; j_gene: TRBJ2-3; v_gene: TRBV5-1; CDR3aa: CASSLRFVAVSGGDTQYF; CDR3nt: TGCGCCAGCAGCTTGCGATTTGTAGCGGTCTCTGGAGGAGATACGCAGTATTTT
abundance: .; d_gene: .; j_gene: TRBJ2-7; v_gene: TRBV2; CDR3aa: CASSDAGNYEQYF; CDR3nt: TGTGCCAGCAGTGACGCAGGGAACTACGAGCAGTACTTC
abundance: few; d_gene: TRBD1; j_gene: TRBJ1-4; v_gene: TRBV2; CDR3aa: CASRGQAGEKLFF; CDR3nt: TGTGCCAGCCGGGGACAGGCGGGGGAAAAACTGTTTTTT
abundance: .; d_gene: .; j_gene: TRBJ2-2; v_gene: TRBV11-3; CDR3aa: CASSFPNTGELFF; CDR3nt: TGTGCCAGCAGCTTTCCAAACACCGGGGAGCTGTTTTTT
abundance: .; d_gene: .; j_gene: TRBJ2-3; v_gene: TRBV10-2; CDR3aa: CASSQSTGLADTQYF; CDR3nt: TGCGCCAGCAGCCAATCAACAGGGCTCGCAGATACGCAGTATTTT
abundance: once; d_gene: TRBD1; j_gene: TRBJ2-7; v_gene: TRBV6-5; CDR3aa: CASSPQGDRDYEQYF; CDR3nt: TGTGCCAGCAGTCCCCAAGGGGACAGGGATTACGAGCAGTACTTC
abundance: .; d_gene: TRBD1; j_gene: TRBJ2-3; v_gene: TRBV7-7; CDR3aa: CASSRGQGGTDTQYF; CDR3nt: TGTGCTAGCAGCCGGGGACAGGGAGGCACAGATACGCAGTATTTT
abundance: few; d_gene: TRBD1; j_gene: TRBJ2-7; v_gene: TRBV7-9; CDR3aa: CASSLDGPGQGPHEQYF; CDR3nt: TGTGCCAGCAGCTTAGACGGCCCGGGACAGGGCCCCCACGAGCAGTACTTC
abundance: few; d_gene: .; j_gene: TRBJ2-1; v_gene: TRBV7-6; CDR3aa: CASSLYGRTIPNEQFF; CDR3nt: TGTGCCAGCAGCTTATATGGCAGAACTATACCCAATGAGCAGTTCTTC
abundance: .; d_gene: .; j_gene: TRBJ1-3; v_gene: TRBV7-2; CDR3aa: CASSFLAGSGNTIYF; CDR3nt: TGTGCCAGCAGCTTCCTAGCAGGCTCTGGAAACACCATATATTTT
abundance: once; d_gene: .; j_gene: TRBJ1-2; v_gene: TRBV7-2; CDR3aa: CASSSYRDSNYGYTF; CDR3nt: TGTGCCAGCAGCTCCTACAGAGACAGCAACTATGGCTACACCTTC
abundance: .; d_gene: TRBD2; j_gene: TRBJ2-5; v_gene: TRBV5-1; CDR3aa: CASSPRVSGGRETQYF; CDR3nt: TGCGCCAGCAGCCCGAGGGTTAGCGGGGGCCGGGAGACCCAGTACTTC
abundance: .; d_gene: .; j_gene: TRBJ2-3; v_gene: TRBV5-1; CDR3aa: CASSPSGSSTDTQYF; CDR3nt: TGCGCCAGCAGCCCAAGCGGCTCTAGCACAGATACGCAGTATTTT
abundance: .; d_gene: TRBD1; j_gene: TRBJ1-4; v_gene: TRBV28; CDR3aa: CASKQGREKLFF; CDR3nt: TGTGCCAGCAAACAGGGGCGTGAAAAACTGTTTTTT
abundance: .; d_gene: TRBD2; j_gene: TRBJ2-6; v_gene: TRBV15; CDR3aa: CATSYPGRAPGANVLTF; CDR3nt: TGTGCCACCAGCTACCCCGGGAGGGCGCCTGGGGCCAACGTCCTGACTTTC
abundance: .; d_gene: TRBD2; j_gene: TRBJ2-5; v_gene: TRBV4-2; CDR3aa: CASSQAFPGRGQTQYF; CDR3nt: TGTGCCAGCAGCCAGGCCTTCCCGGGGAGGGGACAGACCCAGTACTTC
abundance: .; d_gene: .; j_gene: TRBJ2-7; v_gene: TRBV6-5; CDR3aa: CASSSNSYEQYF; CDR3nt: TGTGCCAGCAGCAGTAACTCCTACGAGCAGTACTTC
abundance: few; d_gene: TRBD2; j_gene: TRBJ2-5; v_gene: TRBV19; CDR3aa: CASSASGGAETQYF; CDR3nt: TGTGCCAGTAGTGCCTCCGGGGGGGCAGAGACCCAGTACTTC
abundance: once; d_gene: TRBD2; j_gene: TRBJ2-3; v_gene: TRBV30; CDR3aa: CAWSTLAASTDTQYF; CDR3nt: TGTGCCTGGAGTACACTAGCGGCAAGCACAGATACGCAGTATTTT
abundance: .; d_gene: .; j_gene: TRBJ1-6; v_gene: TRBV11-3; CDR3aa: CASSLDRISPLHF; CDR3nt: TGTGCCAGCAGCTTAGATCGTATATCACCCCTCCACTTT
abundance: .; d_gene: .; j_gene: TRBJ2-7; v_gene: TRBV28; CDR3aa: CATLSLYEQYF; CDR3nt: TGTGCCACCCTTTCCCTCTACGAGCAGTACTTC
abundance: .; d_gene: .; j_gene: TRBJ2-3; v_gene: TRBV6-1; CDR3aa: CASSPDSYTDTQYF; CDR3nt: TGTGCCAGCAGTCCCGACAGTTACACAGATACGCAGTATTTT
abundance: .; d_gene: .; j_gene: TRBJ2-1; v_gene: TRBV11-2; CDR3aa: CASSLGQEGEQFF; CDR3nt: TGTGCCAGCAGCTTAGGGCAAGAGGGTGAGCAGTTCTTC
abundance: .; d_gene: TRBD2; j_gene: TRBJ2-7; v_gene: TRBV6-1; CDR3aa: CASTTRLAGSYEQYF; CDR3nt: TGTGCCAGCACCACCCGACTAGCGGGGTCCTACGAGCAGTACTTC
abundance: .; d_gene: TRBD1; j_gene: TRBJ2-3; v_gene: TRBV10-2; CDR3aa: CAIKTGLTDTQYF; CDR3nt: TGCGCCATAAAGACAGGGCTTACAGATACGCAGTATTTT
abundance: .; d_gene: .; j_gene: TRBJ2-1; v_gene: TRBV29-1; CDR3aa: CSVEPGRGYNEQFF; CDR3nt: TGCAGCGTTGAACCGGGTAGGGGTTACAATGAGCAGTTCTTC
abundance: .; d_gene: .; j_gene: TRBJ1-5; v_gene: TRBV6-5; CDR3aa: CASSETGNQPQHF; CDR3nt: TGTGCCAGCAGTGAAACAGGTAATCAGCCCCAGCATTTT